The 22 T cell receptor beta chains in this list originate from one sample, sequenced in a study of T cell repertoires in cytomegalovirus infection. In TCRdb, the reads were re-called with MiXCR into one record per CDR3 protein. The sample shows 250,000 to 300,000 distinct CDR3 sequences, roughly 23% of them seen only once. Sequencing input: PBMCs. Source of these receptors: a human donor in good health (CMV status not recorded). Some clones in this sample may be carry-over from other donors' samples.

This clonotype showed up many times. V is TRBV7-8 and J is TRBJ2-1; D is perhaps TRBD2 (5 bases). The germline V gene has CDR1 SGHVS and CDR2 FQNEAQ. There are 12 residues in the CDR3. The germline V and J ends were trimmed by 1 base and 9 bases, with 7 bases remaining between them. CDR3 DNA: TGTGCCAGCAGCTTAGTGCGGGTTGAGCAGTTCTTC. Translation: CASSLVRVEQFF.

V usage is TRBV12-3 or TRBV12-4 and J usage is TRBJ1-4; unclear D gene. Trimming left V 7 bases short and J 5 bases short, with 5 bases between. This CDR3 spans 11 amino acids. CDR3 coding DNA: TGTGCCAGCACTTACAATGAAAAACTGTTTTTT. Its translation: CASTYNEKLFF.

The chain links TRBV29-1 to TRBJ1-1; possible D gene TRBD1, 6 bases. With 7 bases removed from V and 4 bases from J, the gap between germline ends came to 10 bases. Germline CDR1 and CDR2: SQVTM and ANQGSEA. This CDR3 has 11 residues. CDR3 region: CSGQQGTEAFF. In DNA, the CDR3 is TGCAGCGGACAACAGGGCACTGAAGCTTTCTTT.

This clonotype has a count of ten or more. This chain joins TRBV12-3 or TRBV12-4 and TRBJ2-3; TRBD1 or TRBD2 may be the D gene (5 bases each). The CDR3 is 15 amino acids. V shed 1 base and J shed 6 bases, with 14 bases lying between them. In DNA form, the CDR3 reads TGTGCCAGCAGTTTAGGTATGGGGGAAGGCGATACGCAGTATTTT. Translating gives CASSLGMGEGDTQYF.

Here the CDR3 reads CASTQGYEKLFF. CDR3 nucleotide sequence: TGTGCCAGTACCCAGGGTTATGAAAAACTGTTTTTT. The chain is built from TRBV19 and TRBJ1-4, with a weak D call TRBD1 (5 bases). V was trimmed by 7 bases and J by 6 bases, leaving 9 bases between them. The CDR3 loop spans 12 amino acids. The germline V gene encodes CDR1 LNHDA and CDR2 SQIVND (reference sequence).

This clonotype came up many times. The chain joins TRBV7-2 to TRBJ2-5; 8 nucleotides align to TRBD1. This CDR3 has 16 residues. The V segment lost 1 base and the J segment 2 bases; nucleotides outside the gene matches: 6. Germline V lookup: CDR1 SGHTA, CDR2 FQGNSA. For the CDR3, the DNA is TGTGCCAGCAGCTTAGGTCGAGGGACAGGTCAAGAGACCCAGTACTTC. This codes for CASSLGRGTGQETQYF. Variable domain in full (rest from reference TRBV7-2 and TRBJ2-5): GAGVSQSPSNKVTEKGKDVELRCDPISGHTALYWYRQSLGQGLEFLIYFQGNSAPDKSGLPSDRFSAERTGGSVSTLTIQRTQQEDSAVYLCASSLGRGTGQETQYFGPGTRLLVL.

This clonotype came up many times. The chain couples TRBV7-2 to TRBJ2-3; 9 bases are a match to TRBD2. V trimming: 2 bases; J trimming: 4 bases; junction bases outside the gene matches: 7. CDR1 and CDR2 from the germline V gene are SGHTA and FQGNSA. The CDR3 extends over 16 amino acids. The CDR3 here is CASSLRAGGRADTQYF. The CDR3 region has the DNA TGTGCCAGCAGCTTAAGGGCGGGAGGGCGGGCAGATACGCAGTATTTT.

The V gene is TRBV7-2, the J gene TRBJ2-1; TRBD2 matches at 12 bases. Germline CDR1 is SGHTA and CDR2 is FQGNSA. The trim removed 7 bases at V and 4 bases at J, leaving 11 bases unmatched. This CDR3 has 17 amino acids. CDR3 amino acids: CASKVRTSGKKYNEQFF. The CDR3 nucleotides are TGTGCCAGCAAAGTTCGGACTAGCGGGAAGAAGTACAATGAGCAGTTCTTC. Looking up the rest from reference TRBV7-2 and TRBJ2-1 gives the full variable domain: GAGVSQSPSNKVTEKGKDVELRCDPISGHTALYWYRQSLGQGLEFLIYFQGNSAPDKSGLPSDRFSAERTGGSVSTLTIQRTQQEDSAVYLCASKVRTSGKKYNEQFFGPGTRLTVL.

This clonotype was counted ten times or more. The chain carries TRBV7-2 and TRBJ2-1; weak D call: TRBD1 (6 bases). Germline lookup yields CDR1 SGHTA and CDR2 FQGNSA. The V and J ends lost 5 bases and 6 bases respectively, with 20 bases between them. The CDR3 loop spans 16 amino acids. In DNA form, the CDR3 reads TGTGCCAGCAGCGTCCCTCCGGGACCAGGGGCCAATGAGCAGTTCTTC. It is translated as CASSVPPGPGANEQFF. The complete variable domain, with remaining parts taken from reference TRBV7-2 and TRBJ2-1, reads GAGVSQSPSNKVTEKGKDVELRCDPISGHTALYWYRQSLGQGLEFLIYFQGNSAPDKSGLPSDRFSAERTGGSVSTLTIQRTQQEDSAVYLCASSVPPGPGANEQFFGPGTRLTVL.

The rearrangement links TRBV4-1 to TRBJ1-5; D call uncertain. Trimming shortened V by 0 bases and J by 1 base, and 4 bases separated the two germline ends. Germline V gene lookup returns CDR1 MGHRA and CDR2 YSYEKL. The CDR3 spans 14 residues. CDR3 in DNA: TGCGCCAGCAGCCAAGATAAGAGCAATCAGCCCCAGCATTTT. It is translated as CASSQDKSNQPQHF.

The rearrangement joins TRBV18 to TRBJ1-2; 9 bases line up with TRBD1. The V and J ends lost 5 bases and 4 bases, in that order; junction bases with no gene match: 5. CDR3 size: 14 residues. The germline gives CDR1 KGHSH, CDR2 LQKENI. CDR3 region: CASSRDRDGYGYTF. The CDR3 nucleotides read TGTGCCAGCTCAAGGGACAGGGATGGCTATGGCTACACCTTC.

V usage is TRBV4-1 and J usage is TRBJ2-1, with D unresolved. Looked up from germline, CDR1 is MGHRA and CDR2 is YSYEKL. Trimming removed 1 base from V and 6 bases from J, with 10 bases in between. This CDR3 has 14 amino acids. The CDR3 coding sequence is TGCGCCAGCAGCCAAGTCGGCAGTTCCAATGAGCAGTTCTTC. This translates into CASSQVGSSNEQFF.

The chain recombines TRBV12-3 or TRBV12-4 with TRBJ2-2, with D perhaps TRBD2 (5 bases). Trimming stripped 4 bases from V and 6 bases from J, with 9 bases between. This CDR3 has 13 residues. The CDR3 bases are TGTGCCAGCAGTTGGAACGGGGCCGGGGAGCTGTTTTTT. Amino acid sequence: CASSWNGAGELFF.

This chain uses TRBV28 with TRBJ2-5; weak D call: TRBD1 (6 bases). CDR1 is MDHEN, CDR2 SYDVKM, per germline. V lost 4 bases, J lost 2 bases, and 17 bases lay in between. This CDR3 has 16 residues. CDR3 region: CASSSLVGAGQETQYF. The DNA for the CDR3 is TGTGCCAGCAGTTCGCTGGTGGGGGCGGGTCAAGAGACCCAGTACTTC. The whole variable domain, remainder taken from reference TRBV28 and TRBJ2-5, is DVKVTQSSRYLVKRTGEKVFLECVQDMDHENMFWYRQDPGLGLRLIYFSYDVKMKEKGDIPEGYSVSREKKERFSLILESASTNQTSMYLCASSSLVGAGQETQYFGPGTRLLVL.

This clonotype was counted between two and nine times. CDR3 sequence: CASSLWLAGGVTEQFF. The CDR3, as DNA: TGTGCCAGCAGCTTGTGGCTAGCGGGGGGAGTGACGGAGCAGTTCTTC. The chain is built from TRBV5-4 and TRBJ2-1; 11 bases are shared with TRBD2. CDR1 SGHNT and CDR2 YYREEE come from the germline V gene (reference sequence). The V and J ends lost 1 base and 10 bases, in that order; junction bases with no gene match: 10. This CDR3 has 16 residues.

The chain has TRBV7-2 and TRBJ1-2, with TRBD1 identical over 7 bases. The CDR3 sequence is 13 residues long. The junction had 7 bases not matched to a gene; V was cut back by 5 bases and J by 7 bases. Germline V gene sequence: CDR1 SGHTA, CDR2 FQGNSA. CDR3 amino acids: CASSPGTARGYTF. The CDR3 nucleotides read TGTGCCAGCAGCCCAGGGACAGCTCGTGGCTACACCTTC.

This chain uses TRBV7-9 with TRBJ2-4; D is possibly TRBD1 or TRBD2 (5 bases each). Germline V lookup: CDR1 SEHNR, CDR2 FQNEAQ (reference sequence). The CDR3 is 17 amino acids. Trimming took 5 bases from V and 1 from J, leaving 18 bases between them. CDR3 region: CASSPMGTSRAKNIQYF. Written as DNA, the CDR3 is TGTGCCAGCAGCCCAATGGGGACGTCTCGCGCCAAAAACATTCAGTACTTC.

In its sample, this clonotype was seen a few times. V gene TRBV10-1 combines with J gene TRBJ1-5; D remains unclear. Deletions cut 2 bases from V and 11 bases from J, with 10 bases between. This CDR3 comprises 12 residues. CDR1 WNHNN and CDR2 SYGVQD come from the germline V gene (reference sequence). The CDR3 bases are TGCGCCAGCAGTGAGAGGGTGGGGACCCAGCATTTT. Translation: CASSERVGTQHF.

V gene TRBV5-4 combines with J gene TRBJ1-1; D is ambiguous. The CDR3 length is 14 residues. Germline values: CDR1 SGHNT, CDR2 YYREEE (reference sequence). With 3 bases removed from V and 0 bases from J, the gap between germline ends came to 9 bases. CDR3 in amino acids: CASSSESMNTEAFF. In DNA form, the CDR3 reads TGTGCCAGCAGCTCAGAAAGCATGAACACTGAAGCTTTCTTT.

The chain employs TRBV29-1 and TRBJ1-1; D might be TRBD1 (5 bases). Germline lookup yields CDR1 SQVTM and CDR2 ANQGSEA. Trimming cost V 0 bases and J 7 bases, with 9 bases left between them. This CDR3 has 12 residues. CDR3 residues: CSVEEQGGEAFF. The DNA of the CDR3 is TGCAGCGTTGAAGAGCAGGGCGGTGAAGCTTTCTTT.

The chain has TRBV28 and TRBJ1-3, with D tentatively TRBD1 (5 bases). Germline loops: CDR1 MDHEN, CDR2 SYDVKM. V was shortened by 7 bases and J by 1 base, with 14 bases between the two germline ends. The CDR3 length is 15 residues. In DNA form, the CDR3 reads TGTGCCAGCATAACCTCGGGGCTGTCTGGAAACACCATATATTTT. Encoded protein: CASITSGLSGNTIYF.

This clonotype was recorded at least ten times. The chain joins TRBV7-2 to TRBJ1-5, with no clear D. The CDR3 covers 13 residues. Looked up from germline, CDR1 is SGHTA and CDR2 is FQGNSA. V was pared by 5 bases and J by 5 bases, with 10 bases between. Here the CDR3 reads CASSRPGDQPQHF. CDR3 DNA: TGTGCCAGCAGCAGACCCGGGGATCAGCCCCAGCATTTT. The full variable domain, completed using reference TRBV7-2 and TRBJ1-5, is GAGVSQSPSNKVTEKGKDVELRCDPISGHTALYWYRQSLGQGLEFLIYFQGNSAPDKSGLPSDRFSAERTGGSVSTLTIQRTQQEDSAVYLCASSRPGDQPQHFGDGTRLSIL.